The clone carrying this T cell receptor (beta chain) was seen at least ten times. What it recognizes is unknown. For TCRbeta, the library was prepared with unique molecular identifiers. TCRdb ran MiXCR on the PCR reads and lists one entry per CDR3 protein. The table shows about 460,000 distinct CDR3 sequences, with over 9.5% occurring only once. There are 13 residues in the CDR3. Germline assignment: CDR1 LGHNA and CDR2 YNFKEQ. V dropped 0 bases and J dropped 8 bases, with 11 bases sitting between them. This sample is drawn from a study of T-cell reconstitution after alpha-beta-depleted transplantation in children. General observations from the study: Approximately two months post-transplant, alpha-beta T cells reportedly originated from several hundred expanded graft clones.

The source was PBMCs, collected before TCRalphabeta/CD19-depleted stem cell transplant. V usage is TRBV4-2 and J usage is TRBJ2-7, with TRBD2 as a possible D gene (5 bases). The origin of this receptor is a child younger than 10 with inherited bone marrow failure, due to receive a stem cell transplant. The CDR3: CASSQDREGKQYF. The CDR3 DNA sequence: TGTGCCAGCAGCCAAGATCGGGAAGGCAAGCAGTACTTC.